This T cell receptor (beta chain) was captured by sequencing in a study of molecular identifiers for immune sequencing clone quantification. The study's findings and limits: Identical barcode-sharing TCR molecules could lead to underestimated sizes for highly expanded clones. Clones of above 20 RNA copies carried over 97% of effector molecules; in naive cells they carried under 1%.

V gave up 6 bases and J gave up 0 bases; unmatched junction bases: 8. The CDR3 has 17 residues. The V gene's germline CDR1 is SGDLS and CDR2 YYNGEE. A word on this clonotype: Antigen unknown. A much larger clone sits a single nucleotide away, making a read error possible.

The use of previously described methods and listed TCR primers produced the bulk TCR libraries. MiXCR, run by TCRdb on the PCR reads, gives a single entry per CDR3 protein. This sample has some 650,000 distinct CDR3 sequences, with about 20% found just once. The V and J genes are TRBV9 and TRBJ2-2; TRBD2 matches 10 bases. The receptor comes from a human donor in good health. Some libraries in this study had Jurkat cell RNA spiked in. The sequencing sample was made of naive CD8+ T cells from blood, with Jurkat cell RNA spiked in. The subset denotes: FACS-sorted CD8+CD4-CCR7+CD45RA+ naive T cells. This CDR3 reads CASNPGTSEPNTGELFF. The CDR3 bases are TGTGCCAGCAATCCGGGGACTAGCGAACCGAACACCGGGGAGCTGTTTTTT.